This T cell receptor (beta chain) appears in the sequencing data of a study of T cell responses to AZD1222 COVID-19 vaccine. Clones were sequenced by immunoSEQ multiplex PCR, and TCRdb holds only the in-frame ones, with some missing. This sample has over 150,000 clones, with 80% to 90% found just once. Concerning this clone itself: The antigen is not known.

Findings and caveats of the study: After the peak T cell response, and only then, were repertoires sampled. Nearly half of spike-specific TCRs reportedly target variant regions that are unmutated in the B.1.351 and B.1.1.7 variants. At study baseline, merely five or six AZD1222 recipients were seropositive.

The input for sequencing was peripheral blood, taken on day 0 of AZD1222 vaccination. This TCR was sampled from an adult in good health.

CDR3 sequence: CASSYSPQGSDTQYF. The CDR3, as DNA: TGTGCCAGCAGTTACTCGCCGCAGGGTTCAGATACGCAGTATTTT. V and J are TRBV6-2 or TRBV6-3 and TRBJ2-3; a weak D match, TRBD1 (5 bases). The germline CDR1 and CDR2 sequences are MNHEY and SVGEGT. The CDR3 has 15 residues. V shed 0 bases and J shed 4 bases, with 11 bases lying between them.